This T cell receptor beta chain was identified during a study of radiotherapy plus CTLA-4 blockade in lung cancer. The table came from immunoSEQ multiplex PCR; TCRdb's copy has only in-frame clones and leaves some out. The sample lists about 85,000 clones; approximately 86% were seen once. The germline V gene has CDR1 LNHNV and CDR2 YYDKDF (reference sequence). The CDR3 loop spans 15 amino acids. The origin of this receptor is a human donor with non-small cell lung cancer who had a partial response to radiotherapy plus ipilimumab. V usage is TRBV15 and J usage is TRBJ2-5, with unresolved D. Gene TRBJ2-7 matches the end of the DNA better, so the J call may be wrong. The specimen comprised peripheral blood, sampled from a patient treated with radiotherapy plus ipilimumab. The DNA of the CDR3 is TGTGCCACCAGCCCGACCTCGGAGACGACCTACGAGCAGTACTTC. Translating it yields CATSPTSETTYEQYF.